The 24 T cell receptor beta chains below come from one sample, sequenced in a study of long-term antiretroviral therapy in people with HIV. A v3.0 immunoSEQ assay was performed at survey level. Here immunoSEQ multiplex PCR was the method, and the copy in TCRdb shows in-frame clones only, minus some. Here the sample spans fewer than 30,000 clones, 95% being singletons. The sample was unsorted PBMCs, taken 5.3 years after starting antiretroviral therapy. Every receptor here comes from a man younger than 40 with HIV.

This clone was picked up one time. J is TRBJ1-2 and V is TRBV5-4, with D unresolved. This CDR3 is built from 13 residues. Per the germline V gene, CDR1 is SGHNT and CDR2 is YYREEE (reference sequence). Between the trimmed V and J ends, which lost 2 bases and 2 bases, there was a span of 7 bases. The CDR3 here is CASSFQGNYGYTF. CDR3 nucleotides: TGTGCCAGCAGCTTTCAAGGAAACTATGGCTACACCTTC.

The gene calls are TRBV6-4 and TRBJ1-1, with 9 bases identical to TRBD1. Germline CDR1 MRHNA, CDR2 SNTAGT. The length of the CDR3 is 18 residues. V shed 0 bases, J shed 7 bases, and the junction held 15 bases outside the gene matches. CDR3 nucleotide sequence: TGTGCCAGCAGTGACTCGAGTCTTTCACGACAGGGGGGGGGTGAAGCTTTCTTT. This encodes CASSDSSLSRQGGGEAFF.

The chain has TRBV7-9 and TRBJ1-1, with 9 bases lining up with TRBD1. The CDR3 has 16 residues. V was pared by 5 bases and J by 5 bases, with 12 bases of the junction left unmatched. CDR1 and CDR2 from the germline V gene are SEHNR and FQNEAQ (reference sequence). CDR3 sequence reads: CASSHILGTGRTEAFF. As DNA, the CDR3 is TGTGCCAGCAGCCATATACTCGGGACAGGGAGAACTGAAGCTTTCTTT.

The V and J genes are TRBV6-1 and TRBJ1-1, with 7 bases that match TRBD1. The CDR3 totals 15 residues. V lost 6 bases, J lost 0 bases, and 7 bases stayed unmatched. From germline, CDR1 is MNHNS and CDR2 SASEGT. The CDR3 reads CASRGVQGMNTEAFF. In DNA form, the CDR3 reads TGTGCCAGCAGGGGCGTACAGGGGATGAACACTGAAGCTTTCTTT.

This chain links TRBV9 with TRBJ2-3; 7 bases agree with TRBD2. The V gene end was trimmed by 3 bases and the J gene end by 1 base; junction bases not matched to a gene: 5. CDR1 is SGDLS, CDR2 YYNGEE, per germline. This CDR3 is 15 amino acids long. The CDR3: CASSAPSGGTDTQYF. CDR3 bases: TGTGCCAGCAGCGCCCCAAGCGGGGGCACAGATACGCAGTATTTT.

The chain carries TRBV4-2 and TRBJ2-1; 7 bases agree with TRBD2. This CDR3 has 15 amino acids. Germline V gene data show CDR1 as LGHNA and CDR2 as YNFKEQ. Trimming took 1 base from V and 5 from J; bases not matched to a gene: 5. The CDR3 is CASSQGGGSHNEQFF. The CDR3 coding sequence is TGTGCCAGCAGCCAAGGGGGCGGGAGCCACAATGAGCAGTTCTTC.

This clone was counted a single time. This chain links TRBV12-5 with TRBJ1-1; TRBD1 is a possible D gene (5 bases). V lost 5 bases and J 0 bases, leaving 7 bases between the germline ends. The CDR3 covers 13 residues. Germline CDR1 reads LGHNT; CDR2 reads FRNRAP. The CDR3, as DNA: TGTGCTAGTGGTGCGGGGCTGAACACTGAAGCTTTCTTT. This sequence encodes CASGAGLNTEAFF.

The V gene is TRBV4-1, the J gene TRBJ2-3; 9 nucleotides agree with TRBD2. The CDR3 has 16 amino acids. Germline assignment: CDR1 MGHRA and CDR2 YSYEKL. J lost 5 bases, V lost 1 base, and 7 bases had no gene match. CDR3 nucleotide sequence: TGCGCCAGCAGCCAAGGGCGGGGGGGCCGGGGAGATACGCAGTATTTT. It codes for CASSQGRGGRGDTQYF.

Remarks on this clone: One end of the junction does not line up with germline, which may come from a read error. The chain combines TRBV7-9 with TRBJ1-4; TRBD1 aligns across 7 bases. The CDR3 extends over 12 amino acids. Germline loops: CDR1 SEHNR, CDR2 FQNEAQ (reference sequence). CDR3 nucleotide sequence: TGTGCCAGCAGCCATTCCGGGACAGCGGTAGGGTTT. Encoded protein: CASSHSGTAVGF.

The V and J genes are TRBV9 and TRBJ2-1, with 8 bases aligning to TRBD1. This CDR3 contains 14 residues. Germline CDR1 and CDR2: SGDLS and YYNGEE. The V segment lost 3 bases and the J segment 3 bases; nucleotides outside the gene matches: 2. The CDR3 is CASSADRGYNEQFF. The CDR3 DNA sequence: TGTGCCAGCAGCGCCGACAGGGGCTACAATGAGCAGTTCTTC.

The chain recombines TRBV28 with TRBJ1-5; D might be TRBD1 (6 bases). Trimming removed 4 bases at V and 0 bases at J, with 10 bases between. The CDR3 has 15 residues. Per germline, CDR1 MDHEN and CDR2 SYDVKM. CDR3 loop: CASSSGAHSNQPQHF. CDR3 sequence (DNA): TGTGCCAGCAGTTCAGGGGCCCATAGCAATCAGCCCCAGCATTTT.

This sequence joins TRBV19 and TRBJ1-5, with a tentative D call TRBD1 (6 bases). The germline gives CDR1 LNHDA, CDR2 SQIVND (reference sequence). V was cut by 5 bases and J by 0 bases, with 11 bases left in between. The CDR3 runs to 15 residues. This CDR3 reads CASSEDSHSNQPQHF. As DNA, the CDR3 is TGTGCCAGTAGTGAGGACAGCCATAGCAATCAGCCCCAGCATTTT.

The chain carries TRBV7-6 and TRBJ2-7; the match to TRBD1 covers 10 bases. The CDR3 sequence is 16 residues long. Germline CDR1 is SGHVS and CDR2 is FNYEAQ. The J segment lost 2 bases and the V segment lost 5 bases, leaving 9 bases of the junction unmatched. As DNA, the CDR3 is TGTGCCAGCAGCGCCCCCCGGGACAGGGGTCCCTACGAGCAGTACTTC. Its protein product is CASSAPRDRGPYEQYF.

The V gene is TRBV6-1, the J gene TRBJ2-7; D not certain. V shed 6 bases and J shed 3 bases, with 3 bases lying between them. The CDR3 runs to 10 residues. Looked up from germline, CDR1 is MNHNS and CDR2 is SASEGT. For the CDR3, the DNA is TGTGCCAGCAGCCTCTACGAGCAGTACTTC. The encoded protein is CASSLYEQYF.

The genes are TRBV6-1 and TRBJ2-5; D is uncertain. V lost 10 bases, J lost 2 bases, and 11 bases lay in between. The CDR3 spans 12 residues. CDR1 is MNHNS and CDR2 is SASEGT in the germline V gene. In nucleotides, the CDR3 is TGTGCCACGGACCGAGTACAAGAGACCCAGTACTTC. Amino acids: CATDRVQETQYF.

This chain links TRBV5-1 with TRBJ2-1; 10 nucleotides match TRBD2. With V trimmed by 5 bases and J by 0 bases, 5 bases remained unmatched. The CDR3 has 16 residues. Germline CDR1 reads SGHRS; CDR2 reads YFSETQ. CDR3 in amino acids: CASSSRLAGSYNEQFF. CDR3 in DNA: TGCGCCAGCAGTTCCAGACTAGCGGGCTCCTACAATGAGCAGTTCTTC. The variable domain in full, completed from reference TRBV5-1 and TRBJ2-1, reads KAGVTQTPRYLIKTRGQQVTLSCSPISGHRSVSWYQQTPGQGLQFLFEYFSETQRNKGNFPGRFSGRQFSNSRSEMNVSTLELGDSALYLCASSSRLAGSYNEQFFGPGTRLTVL.

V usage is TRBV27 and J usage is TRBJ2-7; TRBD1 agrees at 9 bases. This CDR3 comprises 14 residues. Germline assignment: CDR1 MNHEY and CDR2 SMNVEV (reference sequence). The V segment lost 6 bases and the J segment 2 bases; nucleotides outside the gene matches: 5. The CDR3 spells CASSQTGGPYEQYF. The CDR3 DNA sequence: TGTGCCAGCAGCCAGACAGGGGGTCCCTACGAGCAGTACTTC.

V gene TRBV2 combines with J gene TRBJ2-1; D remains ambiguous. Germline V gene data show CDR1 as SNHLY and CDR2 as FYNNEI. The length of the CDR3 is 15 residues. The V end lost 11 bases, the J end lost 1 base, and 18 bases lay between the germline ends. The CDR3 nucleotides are TGTGCCTCGTCTTCTATCGTGGGTTCCTACAATGAGCAGTTCTTC. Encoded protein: CASSSIVGSYNEQFF. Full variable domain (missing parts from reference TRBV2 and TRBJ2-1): EPEVTQTPSHQVTQMGQEVILRCVPISNHLYFYWYRQILGQKVEFLVSFYNNEISEKSEIFDDQFSVERPDGSNFTLKIRSTKLEDSAMYFCASSSIVGSYNEQFFGPGTRLTVL.

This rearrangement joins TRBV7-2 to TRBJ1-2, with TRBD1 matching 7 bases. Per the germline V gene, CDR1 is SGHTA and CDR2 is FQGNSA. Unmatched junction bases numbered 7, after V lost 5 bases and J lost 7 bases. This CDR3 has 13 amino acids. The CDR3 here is CASSPSTGFGYTF. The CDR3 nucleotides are TGTGCCAGCAGCCCATCGACAGGGTTTGGCTACACCTTC.

CDR3 sequence reads: CASSQDGVGRDTEAFF. The CDR3 bases are TGCGCCAGCAGCCAAGACGGAGTAGGACGTGACACTGAAGCTTTCTTT. This chain connects TRBV4-3 to TRBJ1-1, with D uncertain. Germline V gives CDR1 LGHNA, CDR2 YSLEER. The CDR3 is made up of 16 amino acids. V dropped 0 bases and J dropped 3 bases, with 14 bases sitting between them.

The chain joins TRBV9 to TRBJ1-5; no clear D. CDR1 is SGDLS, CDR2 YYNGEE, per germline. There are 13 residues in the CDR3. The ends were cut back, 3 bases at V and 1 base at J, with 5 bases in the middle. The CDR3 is CASSAASNQPQHF. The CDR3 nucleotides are TGTGCCAGCAGCGCGGCAAGCAATCAGCCCCAGCATTTT.

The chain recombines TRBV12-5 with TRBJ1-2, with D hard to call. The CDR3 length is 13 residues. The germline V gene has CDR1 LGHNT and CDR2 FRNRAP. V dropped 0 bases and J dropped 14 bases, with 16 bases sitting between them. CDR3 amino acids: CASGLVPRWSGTF. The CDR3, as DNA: TGTGCTAGTGGTTTGGTACCAAGGTGGTCGGGGACCTTC.

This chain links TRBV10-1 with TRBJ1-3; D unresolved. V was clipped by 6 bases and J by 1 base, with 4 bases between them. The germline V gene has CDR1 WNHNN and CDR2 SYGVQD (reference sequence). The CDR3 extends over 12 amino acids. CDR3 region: CASRGSGNTIYF. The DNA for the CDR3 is TGCGCCAGCAGAGGATCTGGAAACACCATATATTTT.

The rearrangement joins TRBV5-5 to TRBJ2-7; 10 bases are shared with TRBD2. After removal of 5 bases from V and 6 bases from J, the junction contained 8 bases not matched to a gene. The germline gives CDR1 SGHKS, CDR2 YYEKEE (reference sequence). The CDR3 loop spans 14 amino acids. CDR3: CASSGAGGPFEQYF. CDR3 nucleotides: TGTGCCAGCAGTGGAGCGGGAGGGCCTTTCGAGCAGTACTTC.